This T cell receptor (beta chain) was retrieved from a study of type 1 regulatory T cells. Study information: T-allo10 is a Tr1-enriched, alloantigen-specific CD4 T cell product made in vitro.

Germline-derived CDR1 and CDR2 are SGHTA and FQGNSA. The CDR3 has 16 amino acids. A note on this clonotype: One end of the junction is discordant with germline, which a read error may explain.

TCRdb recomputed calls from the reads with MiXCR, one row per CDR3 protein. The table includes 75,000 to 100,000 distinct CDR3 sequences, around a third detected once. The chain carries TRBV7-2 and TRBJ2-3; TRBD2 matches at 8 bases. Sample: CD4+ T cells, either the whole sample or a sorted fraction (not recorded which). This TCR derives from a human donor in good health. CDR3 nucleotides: TGTGCCAGTAGCTTATGGGGCGGGAGGCGCCCAGATACGCAGTATTTT. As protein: CASSLWGGRRPDTQYF.